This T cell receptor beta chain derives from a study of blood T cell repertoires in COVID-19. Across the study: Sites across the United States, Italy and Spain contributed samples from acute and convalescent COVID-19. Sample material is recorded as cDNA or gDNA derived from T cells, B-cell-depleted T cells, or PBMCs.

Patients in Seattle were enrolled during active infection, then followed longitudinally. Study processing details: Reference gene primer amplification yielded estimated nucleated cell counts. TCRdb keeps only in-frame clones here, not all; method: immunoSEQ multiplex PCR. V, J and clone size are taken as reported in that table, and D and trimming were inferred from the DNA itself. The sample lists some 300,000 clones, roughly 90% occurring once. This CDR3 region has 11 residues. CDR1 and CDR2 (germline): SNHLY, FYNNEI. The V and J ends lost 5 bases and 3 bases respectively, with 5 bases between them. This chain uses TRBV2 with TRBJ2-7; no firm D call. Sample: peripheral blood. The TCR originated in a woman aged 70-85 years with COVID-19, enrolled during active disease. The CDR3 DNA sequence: TGTGCCAGCAGTACCTACTACGAGCAGTACTTC. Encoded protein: CASSTYYEQYF.